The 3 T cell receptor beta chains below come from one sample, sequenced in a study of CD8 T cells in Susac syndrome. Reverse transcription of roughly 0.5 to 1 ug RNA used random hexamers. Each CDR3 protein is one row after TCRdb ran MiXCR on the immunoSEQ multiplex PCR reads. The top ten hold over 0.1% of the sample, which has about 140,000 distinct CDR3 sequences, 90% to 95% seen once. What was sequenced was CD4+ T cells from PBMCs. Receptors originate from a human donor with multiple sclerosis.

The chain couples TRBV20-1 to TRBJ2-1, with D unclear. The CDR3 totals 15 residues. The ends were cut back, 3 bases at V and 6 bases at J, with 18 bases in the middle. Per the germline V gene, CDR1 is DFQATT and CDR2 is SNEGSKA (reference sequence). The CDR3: CSASYAETRPNEQFF. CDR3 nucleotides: TGCAGTGCTAGCTACGCAGAAACTCGGCCCAATGAGCAGTTCTTC.

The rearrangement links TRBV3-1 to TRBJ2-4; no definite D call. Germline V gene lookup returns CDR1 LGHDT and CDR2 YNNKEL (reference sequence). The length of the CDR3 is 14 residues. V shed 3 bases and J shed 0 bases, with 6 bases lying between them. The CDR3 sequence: CASSHRLAKNIQYF. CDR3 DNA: TGTGCCAGCAGCCACAGACTAGCCAAAAACATTCAGTACTTC.

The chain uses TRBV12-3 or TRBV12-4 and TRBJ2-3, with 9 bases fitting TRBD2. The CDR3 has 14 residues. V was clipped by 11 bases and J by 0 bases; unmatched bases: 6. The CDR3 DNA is TGTGCCGTTCAAGCGGGGGGAAGCACAGATACGCAGTATTTT. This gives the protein CAVQAGGSTDTQYF.